This record concerns one T cell receptor beta chain sequence. Its cognate antigen has yet to be identified. Within one base of it there is no much larger clone, and no base qualities were kept. The trial excluded patients who had a history of autoimmune disease or were on systemic immunosuppression. In every dose cohort, peripheral blood was drawn for TCR sequencing at baseline, cycle 4 day 1, and cycle 7 day 1. The samples were drawn from a first-in-human, open-label, multicenter phase I dose-escalation trial of ivuxolimab. Adults with locally advanced or metastatic melanoma, renal cell carcinoma, hepatocellular carcinoma or head and neck squamous cell carcinoma were enrolled in the trial. Before TCR sequencing, CD4+ and CD8+ T cells were separately sorted from peripheral blood. This record belongs to a study of OX40 agonist ivuxolimab in advanced cancers. Notes on the research overall: The costimulatory receptor OX40 (CD134) was targeted by ivuxolimab, a fully human IgG2 agonistic monoclonal antibody. Intravenous ivuxolimab was administered to patients every 2 weeks at six dose levels: 0.01, 0.1, 0.3, 1.5, 3 and 10 mg/kg. Among the roughly 50 dose-escalation patients, about 19 had hepatocellular carcinoma, approximately 15 melanoma, 9 renal cell carcinoma and 9 head and neck cancer. In the dose-escalation cohort, more than 80% of patients were male, and the mean age was approximately 60 years with a range of roughly 20 to 79. Prior anti-PD-1, anti-PD-L1 or anti-CTLA-4 therapy was permitted, and checkpoint inhibitors had been received by roughly 40% of dose-escalation patients. Partial responses occurred in three dose-escalation patients: two with cutaneous melanoma and one with hepatocellular carcinoma. The purpose of peripheral TCRbeta sequencing was to test whether ivuxolimab changed TCR sequence diversity and led to clonal T-cell expansion. The paper reports the monotherapy dose-escalation portion (N of about 50 patients) of the phase I ivuxolimab trial. Broad study findings and their caveats: On average, CD8+ T cells showed more expanded clones than CD4+ T cells after ivuxolimab. At doses of 0.1 to 3.0 mg/kg, clonal expansion of both CD4+ and CD8+ T cells in blood was seen between baseline and week 6. The antigen specificity of the clonally expanded peripheral T cells was not determined. Low levels of normalized T-cell clonal expansion were also seen in some patients who did not respond. Partial responders in the 0.1-3.0 mg/kg groups had among the lowest normalized peripheral clonal expansion, especially among CD8+ T cells.

To sequence the TCRbeta CDR3 region, genomic DNA was isolated from the sorted cells. TCRbeta CDR3 regions were sequenced using the immunoSEQ Assay. TCRdb stores this immuneACCESS table with in-frame sequences only. Part of the clones is absent; in the studies checked, under half of the shortfall reflects unresolved V genes, and no reason is known for the rest. A total of tens of thousands of clones appear in this sample, around 83% of them only once. About 20% of the sample belongs to the ten largest clones. V lost 4 bases and J lost 7 bases, and the count of bases not matched to a germline gene is 8. The germline V gene (reference sequence) yields PRHDT for CDR1 and FYEKMQ for CDR2. The CDR3 sequence holds 16 residues, the cysteine and phenylalanine included. The sequence is cut down to CDR3 DNA, 48 bases in frame from base 1.

The source of this sequence is an adult with an advanced solid tumor such as melanoma, head and neck, liver or kidney cancer. The V and J genes are TRBV13 and TRBJ2-1; 12 junctional bases match TRBD2. This sample comprised CD4+ or CD8+ T cells sorted from blood, obtained in a trial of the OX40 agonist ivuxolimab. The sequenced DNA is TGTGCCAGCAGCTCAGCTAGCGGGGGGGCCCGGAATGAGCAGTTCTTC. It codes for CASSSASGGARNEQFF.